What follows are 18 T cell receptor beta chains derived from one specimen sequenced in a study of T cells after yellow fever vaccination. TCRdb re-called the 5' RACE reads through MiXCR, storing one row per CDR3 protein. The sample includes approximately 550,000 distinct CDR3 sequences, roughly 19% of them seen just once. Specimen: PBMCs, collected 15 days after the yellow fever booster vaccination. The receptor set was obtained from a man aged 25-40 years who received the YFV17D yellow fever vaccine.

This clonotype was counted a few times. CDR3 sequence: CASLGDSGNTIYF. CDR3 DNA: TGTGCCTCCCTGGGGGACTCTGGAAACACCATATATTTT. This chain connects TRBV4-2 to TRBJ1-3, with D possibly being TRBD1 (5 bases). The CDR3 consists of 13 residues. The V gene's germline CDR1 is LGHNA and CDR2 YNFKEQ. V shed 11 bases and J shed 0 bases, with 11 bases lying between them.

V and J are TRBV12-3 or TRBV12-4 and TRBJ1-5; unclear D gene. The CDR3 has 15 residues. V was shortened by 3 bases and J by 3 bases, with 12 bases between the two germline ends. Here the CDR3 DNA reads TGTGCCAGCAGTTTGGGGTCAGGCGTCAATCAGCCCCAGCATTTT. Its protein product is CASSLGSGVNQPQHF.

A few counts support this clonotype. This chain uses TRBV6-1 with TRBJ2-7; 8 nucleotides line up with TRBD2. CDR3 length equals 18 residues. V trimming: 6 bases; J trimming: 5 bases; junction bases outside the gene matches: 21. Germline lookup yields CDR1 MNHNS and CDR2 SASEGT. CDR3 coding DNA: TGTGCCAGCAGATCACAGAGTAGCGGGATAGGCCGGACCCACGAGCAGTACTTC. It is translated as CASRSQSSGIGRTHEQYF.

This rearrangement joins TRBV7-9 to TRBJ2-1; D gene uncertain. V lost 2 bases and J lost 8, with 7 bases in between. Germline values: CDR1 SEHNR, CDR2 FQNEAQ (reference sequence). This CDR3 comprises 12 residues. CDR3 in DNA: TGTGCCAGCAGCTTATCAGCGTATGAGCAGTTCTTC. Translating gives CASSLSAYEQFF.

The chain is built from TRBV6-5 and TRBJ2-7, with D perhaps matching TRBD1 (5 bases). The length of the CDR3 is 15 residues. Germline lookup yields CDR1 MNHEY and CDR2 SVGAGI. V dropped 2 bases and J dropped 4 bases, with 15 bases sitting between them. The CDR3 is CASSYGSGIPYEQYF. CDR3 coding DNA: TGTGCCAGCAGTTACGGGTCAGGGATCCCTTACGAGCAGTACTTC.

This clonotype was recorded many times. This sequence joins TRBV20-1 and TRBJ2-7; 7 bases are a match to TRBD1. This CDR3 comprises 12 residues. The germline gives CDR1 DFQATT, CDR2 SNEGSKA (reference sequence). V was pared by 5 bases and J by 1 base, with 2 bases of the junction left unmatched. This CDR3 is CSAEQGSYEQYF. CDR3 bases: TGCAGTGCTGAACAGGGGTCCTACGAGCAGTACTTC.

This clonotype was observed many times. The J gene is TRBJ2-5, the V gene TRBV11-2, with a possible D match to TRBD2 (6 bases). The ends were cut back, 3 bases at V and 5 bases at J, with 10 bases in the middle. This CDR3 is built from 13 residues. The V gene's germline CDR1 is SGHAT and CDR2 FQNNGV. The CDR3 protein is CASSFTREETQYF. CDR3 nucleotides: TGTGCCAGCAGCTTTACCCGGGAGGAGACCCAGTACTTC.

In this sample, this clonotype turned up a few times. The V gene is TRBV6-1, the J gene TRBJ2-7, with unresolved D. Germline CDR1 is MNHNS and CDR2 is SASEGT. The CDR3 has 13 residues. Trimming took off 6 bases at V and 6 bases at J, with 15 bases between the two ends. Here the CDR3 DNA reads TGTGCCAGCAGGGACGGAACCTATGGCGAGCAGTACTTC. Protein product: CASRDGTYGEQYF.

The CDR3 protein is CASSLGRVGEYYNEQFF. DNA of the CDR3: TGTGCCAGCAGCTTAGGTAGGGTAGGGGAGTACTACAATGAGCAGTTCTTC. The genes are TRBV7-9 and TRBJ2-1; D tentatively reads TRBD1 or TRBD2 (5 bases each). V lost 1 base and J 3 bases, leaving 16 bases between the germline ends. Germline CDR1 and CDR2: SEHNR and FQNEAQ (reference sequence). The CDR3 covers 17 residues.

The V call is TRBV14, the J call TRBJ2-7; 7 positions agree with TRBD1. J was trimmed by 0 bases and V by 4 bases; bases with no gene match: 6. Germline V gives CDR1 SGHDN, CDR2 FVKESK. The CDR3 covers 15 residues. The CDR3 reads CASSRQGYISYEQYF. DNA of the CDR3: TGTGCCAGCAGCCGACAGGGCTATATCTCCTACGAGCAGTACTTC.

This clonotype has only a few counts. DNA of the CDR3: TGCAGTGTCTGGACAGGGTCCGAGACCCAGTACTTC. It yields the protein CSVWTGSETQYF. The genes are TRBV20-1 and TRBJ2-5; 8 bases align to TRBD1. The germline V gene has CDR1 DFQATT and CDR2 SNEGSKA (reference sequence). The ends lost 7 bases at V and 5 bases at J; junction bases unmatched: 6. The length of the CDR3 is 12 residues.

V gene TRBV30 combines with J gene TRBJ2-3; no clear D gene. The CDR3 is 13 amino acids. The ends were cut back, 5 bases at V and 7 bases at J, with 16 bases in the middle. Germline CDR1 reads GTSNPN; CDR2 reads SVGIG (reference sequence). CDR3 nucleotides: TGTGCCTGGGATTCCGGGCAACTAAATACGCAGTATTTT. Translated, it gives CAWDSGQLNTQYF.

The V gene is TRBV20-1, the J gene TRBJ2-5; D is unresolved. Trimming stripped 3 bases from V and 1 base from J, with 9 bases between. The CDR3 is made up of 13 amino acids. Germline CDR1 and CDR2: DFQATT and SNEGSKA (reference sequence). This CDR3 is CSASYRTQETQYF. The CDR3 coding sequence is TGCAGTGCTAGTTATCGAACCCAAGAGACCCAGTACTTC.

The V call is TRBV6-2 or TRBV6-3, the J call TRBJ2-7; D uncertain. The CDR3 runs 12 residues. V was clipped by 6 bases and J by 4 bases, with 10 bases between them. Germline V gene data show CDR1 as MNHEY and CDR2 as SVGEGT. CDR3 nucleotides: TGTGCCAGCAGGTCACCACCATACGAGCAGTACTTC. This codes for CASRSPPYEQYF.

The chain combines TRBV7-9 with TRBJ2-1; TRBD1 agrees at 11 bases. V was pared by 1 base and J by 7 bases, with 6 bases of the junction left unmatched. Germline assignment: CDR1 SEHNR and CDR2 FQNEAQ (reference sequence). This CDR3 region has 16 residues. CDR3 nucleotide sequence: TGTGCCAGCAGCTTAGTCGGGGACAGGGGGAGGAATGAGCAGTTCTTC. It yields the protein CASSLVGDRGRNEQFF.

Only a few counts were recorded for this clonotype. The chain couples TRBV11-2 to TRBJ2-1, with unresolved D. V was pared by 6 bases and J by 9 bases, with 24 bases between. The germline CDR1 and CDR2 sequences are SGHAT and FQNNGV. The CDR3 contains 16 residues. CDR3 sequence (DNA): TGTGCCAGCAGATCCATTTCGGATAGCCGTCAATTTGAGCAGTTCTTC. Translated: CASRSISDSRQFEQFF.

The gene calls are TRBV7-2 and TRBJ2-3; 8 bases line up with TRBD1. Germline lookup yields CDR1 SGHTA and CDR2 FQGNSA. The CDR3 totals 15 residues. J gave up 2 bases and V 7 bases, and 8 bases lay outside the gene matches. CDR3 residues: CASTKDRDNTDTQYF. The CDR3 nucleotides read TGTGCCAGCACCAAGGACAGGGATAACACAGATACGCAGTATTTT.

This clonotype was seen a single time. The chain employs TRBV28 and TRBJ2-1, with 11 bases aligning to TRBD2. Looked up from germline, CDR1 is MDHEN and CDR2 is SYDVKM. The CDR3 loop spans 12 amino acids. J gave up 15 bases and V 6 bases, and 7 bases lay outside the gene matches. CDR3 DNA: TGTGCCAGCAGCCAACGACTAGCGGGAATGTTCTTC. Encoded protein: CASSQRLAGMFF.